This TCR beta chain was profiled in a study of CD8 T cells in ankylosing spondylitis. Study-level results: Ankylosing spondylitis blood appeared to carry a characteristic TCR beta motif of roughly eight highly homologous variants. Disease-associated clones were CD8+ and fairly uncommon in peripheral blood. Clones tied to disease were said to be significantly enriched in matched ankylosing spondylitis synovial fluid. A number of the motif variants had already been described in reactive arthritis synovial fluid and blood.

TCRdb re-derived calls from the 5' RACE reads in MiXCR, one entry per CDR3 protein. The table has some 130,000 distinct CDR3 sequences, about 6.7% seen once. This clonotype was detected ten times or more. What it binds is unknown. The sequenced sample consisted of blood, either unsorted or a sorted T cell fraction (not recorded which). The clonotype comes from a female donor with ankylosing spondylitis or in good health (not recorded which).

CDR3 nucleotide sequence: TGCGCCAGCAGCCCGGGACAGGCCCCCTACGAGCAGTACTTC. Amino acids: CASSPGQAPYEQYF. The chain joins TRBV5-1 to TRBJ2-7; TRBD1 agrees at 8 bases. The trim removed 4 bases at V and 2 bases at J, leaving 5 bases unmatched. The V gene's germline CDR1 is SGHRS and CDR2 YFSETQ. The CDR3 is 14 amino acids.